The clone carrying this T cell receptor (beta chain) was observed at least ten times. TCRdb's copy holds only in-frame clones and misses some; the assay was immunoSEQ multiplex PCR. This sample carries approximately 44,000 clones and no singletons, and 10% goes to the top ten. These data originate in a study of T cell clonality in common variable immunodeficiency. The sample taken for sequencing was peripheral blood mononuclear cells. The sequence came from a person aged 18 to 69 in good health.

The CDR3 loop is CASSPSPDRDFNSPLHF. CDR3 DNA (partial): TGTGCCAGCAGCCCAAGCCCGGACAGGGACTTCAATTCACCC. The J gene is TRBJ1-6, the V gene TRBV4-2; 8 nucleotides line up with TRBD1. The CDR3 end is not reached by the read, which stops 3 residues before it; the germline J gene fills it in. There are 17 residues in the CDR3. Germline V gene sequence: CDR1 LGHNA, CDR2 YNFKEQ. V shed 4 bases, J shed 7 bases, and the junction held 12 bases outside the gene matches.